This T cell receptor (beta chain) is from a study of blood T cell repertoires in COVID-19. Study-wide background: Sites across the United States, Italy and Spain contributed samples from acute and convalescent COVID-19. PBMCs, B-cell-depleted T cells, or T cells provided the cDNA or gDNA that made up the material.

V was pared by 1 base and J by 1 base, with 7 bases between. The CDR3 has 13 residues. Germline V gene lookup returns CDR1 SQVTM and CDR2 ANQGSEA. Original processing notes: Estimation of nucleated cell counts was performed using reference gene primer amplification. This table comes from immunoSEQ multiplex PCR, and its TCRdb copy is limited to in-frame clones, with some not included. Clone size and V and J calls were adopted from that table, with D and trimming inferred from the DNA. The sample lists about 180,000 clones; approximately 84% were seen once. Sample: peripheral blood. The chain joins TRBV29-1 to TRBJ1-1; unclear D gene. This receptor was obtained from a human donor in a cohort sampled during active COVID-19. CDR3 DNA sequence: TGCAGCGTTGAAGCGCAGGAGAACACTGAAGCTTTCTTT. It encodes CSVEAQENTEAFF.